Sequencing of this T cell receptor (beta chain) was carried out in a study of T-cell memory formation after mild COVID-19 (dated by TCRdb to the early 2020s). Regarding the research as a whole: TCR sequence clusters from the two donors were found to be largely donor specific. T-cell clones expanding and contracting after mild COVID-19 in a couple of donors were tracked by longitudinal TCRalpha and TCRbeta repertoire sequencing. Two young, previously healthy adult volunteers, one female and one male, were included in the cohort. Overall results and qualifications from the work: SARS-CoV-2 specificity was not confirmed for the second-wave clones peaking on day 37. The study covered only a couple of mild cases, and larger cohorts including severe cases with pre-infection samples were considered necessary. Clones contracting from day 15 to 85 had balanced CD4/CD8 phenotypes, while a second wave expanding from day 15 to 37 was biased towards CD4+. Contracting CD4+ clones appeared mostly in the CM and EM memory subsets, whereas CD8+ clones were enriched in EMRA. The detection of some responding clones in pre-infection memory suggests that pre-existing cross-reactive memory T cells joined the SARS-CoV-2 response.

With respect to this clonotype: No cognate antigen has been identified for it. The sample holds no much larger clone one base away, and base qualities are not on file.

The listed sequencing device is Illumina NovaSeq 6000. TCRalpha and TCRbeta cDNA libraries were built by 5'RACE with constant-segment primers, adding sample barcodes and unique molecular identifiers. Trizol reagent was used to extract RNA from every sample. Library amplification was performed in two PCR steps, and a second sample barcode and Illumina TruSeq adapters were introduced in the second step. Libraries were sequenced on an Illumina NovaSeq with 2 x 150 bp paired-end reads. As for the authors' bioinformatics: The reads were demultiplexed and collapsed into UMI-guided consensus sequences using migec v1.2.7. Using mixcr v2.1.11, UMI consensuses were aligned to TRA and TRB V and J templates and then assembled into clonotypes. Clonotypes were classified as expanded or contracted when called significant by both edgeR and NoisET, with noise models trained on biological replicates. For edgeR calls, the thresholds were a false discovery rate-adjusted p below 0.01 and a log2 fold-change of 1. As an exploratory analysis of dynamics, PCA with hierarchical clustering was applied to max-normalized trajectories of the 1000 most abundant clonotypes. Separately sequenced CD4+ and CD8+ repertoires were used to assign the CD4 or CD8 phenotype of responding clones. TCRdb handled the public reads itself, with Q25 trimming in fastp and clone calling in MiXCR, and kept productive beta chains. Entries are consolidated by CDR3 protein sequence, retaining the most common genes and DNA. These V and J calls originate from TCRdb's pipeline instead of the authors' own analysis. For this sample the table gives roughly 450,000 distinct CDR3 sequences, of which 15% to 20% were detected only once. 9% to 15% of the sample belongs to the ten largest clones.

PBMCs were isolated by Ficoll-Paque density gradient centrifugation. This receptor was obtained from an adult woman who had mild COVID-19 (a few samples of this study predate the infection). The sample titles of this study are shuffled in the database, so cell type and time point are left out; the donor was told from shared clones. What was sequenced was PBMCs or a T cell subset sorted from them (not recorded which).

The DNA sequence is TGTGCCAGCAGTGGGGGGACTAGCGGGGGCTCATACAATGAGCAGTTCTTC. This yields the protein CASSGGTSGGSYNEQFF. The sequence joins TRBV12-3 or TRBV12-4 to TRBJ2-1, with 14 bases matching TRBD2. Unmatched junction bases come to 7, with V trimmed by 5 bases and J by 4 bases. The CDR3, cysteine through phenylalanine, is 17 amino acids long. Only the CDR3 region is kept as DNA, spanning 51 bases read in frame from base 1.